This TCR beta chain was identified in a study of T cells expressing NK-cell markers. Reanalyzing the 5' RACE reads, TCRdb keeps one entry per CDR3 protein, without DNA. The table lists around 380,000 distinct CDR3 sequences. What was sequenced was blood T cells: a sorted CD56 or NKG2C T cell subset, CD4+ or CD8+ T cells, or bulk PBMC T cells (not recorded which). The origin of this receptor is a woman between 50 and 59 years old in good health.

This CDR3 reads CASSWSRVGNQPQHF. The chain has TRBV28 and TRBJ1-5. CDR1 is MDHEN and CDR2 is SYDVKM in the germline V gene. The CDR3 runs to 15 residues.